One sample yielded the 14 T cell receptor beta chains listed below, sequenced in a study of blood T cells in healthy people across ages (dated by TCRdb to the mid-2010s). Library preparation used 5' RACE. The sequencing machine was an Illumina HiSeq 2500. A second PCR of about 6 to 12 cycles was run with a J-beta primer mix and a sample-barcoded 5' primer. The public reads were quality trimmed at Q25 with fastp and then assembled into clones with MiXCR by TCRdb, keeping productive beta chains. Identical CDR3 proteins give one entry, which carries the most common genes and DNA. For this sample there are around 900,000 distinct CDR3 sequences; more than 25% appear just once. Together, the top ten hold 15% to 20% of the sample. The sequenced material came from blood. These receptors originate from an elderly woman in good health.

This clonotype was seen more than once but under ten times. This clone may be a read error of a much larger clone one base away. The CDR3 spells CASSPLQSGANVRTF. Here the CDR3 DNA reads TGTGCCAGCAGTCCACTCCAATCTGGGGCCAACGTCCGGACTTTC. The rearrangement joins TRBV27 to TRBJ2-6, with D tentatively TRBD1 (5 bases). The CDR3 is made up of 15 amino acids. Germline V gives CDR1 MNHEY, CDR2 SMNVEV (reference sequence).

This clonotype was counted at least ten times. V and J are TRBV20-1 and TRBJ1-2, with 8 bases that match TRBD1. This CDR3 is built from 12 residues. Germline V gene data show CDR1 as DFQATT and CDR2 as SNEGSKA (reference sequence). Losses at the gene ends were 1 base for V and 6 bases for J; bases not matched to a gene: 1. The chain's CDR3 is CSARVRGHGYTF. CDR3 coding DNA: TGCAGTGCTAGAGTCAGGGGGCATGGCTACACCTTC.

Comments on this clonotype: Given a much more abundant clone one base away, this may be a read error. The rearrangement uses TRBV7-2 and TRBJ2-2; D perhaps matches TRBD2 (5 bases). This CDR3 comprises 14 residues. Germline V gene lookup returns CDR1 SGHTA and CDR2 FQGNSA. The CDR3 DNA reads TGTGCCAGCAGCCCCACTTACAACACCGGGGAGCCGTTTTTT. It codes for CASSPTYNTGEPFF.

About this clonotype: A single base separates this from a much larger clone, so it may be a read error. V and J are TRBV19 and TRBJ2-5; D remains unclear. This CDR3 spans 13 amino acids. The germline V gene encodes CDR1 LNHDA and CDR2 SQIVND (reference sequence). CDR3 region: CARSMWPQETQYF. The CDR3 DNA sequence: TGTGCCAGGAGTATGTGGCCGCAAGAGACCCAGTACTTC.

This clonotype was found many times. The rearrangement uses TRBV7-9 and TRBJ2-6, with 11 bases matching TRBD1. CDR1 and CDR2 (germline): SEHNR, FQNEAQ (reference sequence). CDR3 size: 18 residues. The J segment lost 1 base and the V segment lost 5 bases, leaving 7 bases of the junction unmatched. For the CDR3, the DNA is TGTGCCAGCAGCCCTCGGACAGGGGGCGCGTCTGGGGCCAACGTCCTGACTTTC. Protein: CASSPRTGGASGANVLTF.

This clonotype was recorded only once. A much more abundant neighbour one base away suggests this may be a read error. V usage is TRBV6-1 and J usage is TRBJ2-7; D might be TRBD1 (5 bases). In germline, CDR1 is MNHNS, CDR2 SASEGT. There are 14 residues in the CDR3. The V end was cut by 6 bases, the J end by 2 bases, with 14 bases between. For the CDR3, the DNA is TGTGCCAGCAGAAAAAGACAGAACGCCTACGAGCAGTACTTC. It translates to CASRKRQNAYEQYF.

The V call is TRBV20-1, the J call TRBJ2-5; the D is unclear. The CDR3 runs 15 residues. V gave up 5 bases and J gave up 1 base, with 17 bases separating them. From germline, CDR1 is DFQATT and CDR2 SNEGSKA (reference sequence). The CDR3, as DNA: TGCAGTGCTCAAACTACCAGACCCACCCAAGAGACCCAGTACTTC. The encoded protein is CSAQTTRPTQETQYF.

Turning to this clonotype: This could be a read error, since a much larger clone is one nucleotide away. The rearrangement joins TRBV18 to TRBJ2-7; 7 bases are a match to TRBD1. The CDR3 totals 14 residues. CDR1 and CDR2 (germline): KGHSH, LQKENI. The CDR3 DNA follows: TGTGCCAACTCACGACCGGGACAGCCCTACGAGCAGTACTTC. Translated, it gives CANSRPGQPYEQYF.

This clonotype was detected many times. The V gene is TRBV11-2, the J gene TRBJ2-1; D possibly corresponds to TRBD1 (6 bases). Trimming shortened V by 1 base and J by 7 bases, and 11 bases separated the two germline ends. The CDR3 consists of 14 residues. CDR1 is SGHAT and CDR2 is FQNNGV in the germline V gene. The DNA for the CDR3 is TGTGCCAGCAGCTTAGTTTACAGGGCAAATGAGCAGTTCTTC. This sequence encodes CASSLVYRANEQFF.

This clonotype appeared many times. J is TRBJ1-5 and V is TRBV6-2 or TRBV6-3; the D is unclear. The V gene's germline CDR1 is MNHEY and CDR2 SVGEGT. Between the trimmed V and J ends, which lost 2 bases and 3 bases, there was a span of 11 bases. The CDR3 loop spans 15 amino acids. This CDR3 is CASSYSGGLNQPQHF. CDR3 DNA sequence: TGTGCCAGCAGTTACAGTGGAGGGCTCAATCAGCCCCAGCATTTT.

This clonotype appeared a single time. The chain carries TRBV11-3 and TRBJ1-1; the match to TRBD1 covers 8 bases. In germline, CDR1 is SGHNT, CDR2 YENEEA. The CDR3 spans 20 residues. Unmatched junction bases numbered 25, after V lost 9 bases and J lost 1 base. The CDR3 DNA reads TGTGCCAGAGACACAGGGGGTCTCTGTCCTGGTAAGCGGGCGAACACTGAAGCTTTCTTT. Translated, it gives CARDTGGLCPGKRANTEAFF.

This clonotype was seen a few times. At one end, the junction sequence differs from germline, possibly due to a read error. The V call is TRBV27, the J call TRBJ2-7; D is perhaps TRBD1 (5 bases). The CDR3 spans 11 residues. Germline CDR1 reads MNHEY; CDR2 reads SMNVEV (reference sequence). The CDR3: CACSLGHEQYF. The CDR3 coding sequence is TGTGCCTGCAGCCTGGGGCACGAGCAGTACTTC.

In this sample, this clonotype turned up many times. V is TRBV7-2 and J is TRBJ2-4, with D tentatively TRBD1 (6 bases). In germline, CDR1 is SGHTA, CDR2 FQGNSA. V dropped 1 base and J dropped 9 bases, with 10 bases sitting between them. This CDR3 has 13 residues. The CDR3 nucleotides are TGTGCCAGCAGCTTAGAACAGGGAAGCATTCAGTACTTC. As protein: CASSLEQGSIQYF.

This clonotype has ten or more counts. The germline gene is not matched at one end of the junction; a read error may be the cause. The chain links TRBV7-7 to TRBJ2-3; the D gene is possibly TRBD2 (5 bases). Germline-derived CDR1 and CDR2 are SSHAT and FNYEAQ (reference sequence). The CDR3 runs 16 residues. The CDR3 DNA sequence: TGTGCTAGCAGGTCCCACCAGGACTCGCGCCGTGATACGCAGTATTTT. Translated, it gives CASRSHQDSRRDTQYF.